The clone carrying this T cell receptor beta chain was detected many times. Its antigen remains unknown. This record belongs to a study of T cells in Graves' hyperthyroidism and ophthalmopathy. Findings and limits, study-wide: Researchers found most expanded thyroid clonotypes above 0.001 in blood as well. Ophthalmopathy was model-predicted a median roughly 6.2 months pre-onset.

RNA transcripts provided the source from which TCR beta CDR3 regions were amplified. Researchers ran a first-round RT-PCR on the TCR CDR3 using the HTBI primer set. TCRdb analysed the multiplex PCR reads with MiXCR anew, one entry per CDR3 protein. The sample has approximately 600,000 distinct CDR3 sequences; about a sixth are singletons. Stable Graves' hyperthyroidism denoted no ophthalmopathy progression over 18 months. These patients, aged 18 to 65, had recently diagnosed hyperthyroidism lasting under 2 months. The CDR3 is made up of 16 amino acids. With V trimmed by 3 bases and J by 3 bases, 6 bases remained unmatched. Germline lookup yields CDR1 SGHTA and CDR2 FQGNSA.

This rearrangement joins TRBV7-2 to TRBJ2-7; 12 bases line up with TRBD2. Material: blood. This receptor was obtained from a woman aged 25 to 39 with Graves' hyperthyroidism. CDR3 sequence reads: CASSFSRTSGNYEQYF. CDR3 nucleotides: TGTGCCAGCAGCTTCTCCAGGACTAGCGGGAACTACGAGCAGTACTTC.